These 20 T cell receptor beta chains came from one sample sequenced in a study of T cells in Graves' hyperthyroidism and ophthalmopathy. Regions amplified from RNA transcripts were the TCR beta CDR3 regions. Carried out on the TCR CDR3, a first-round RT-PCR used the HTBI primer set. MiXCR, run by TCRdb on the multiplex PCR reads, gives a single entry per CDR3 protein. This sample has 530,000 or so distinct CDR3 sequences, with less than 25% found just once. Source material: blood. The receptors shown here come from a woman younger than 45 with Graves' ophthalmopathy.

This clonotype was seen repeatedly, ten times or more. J is TRBJ2-4 and V is TRBV7-9, with D possibly being TRBD2 (5 bases). Germline CDR1 reads SEHNR; CDR2 reads FQNEAQ (reference sequence). V was cut by 2 bases and J by 0 bases, with 14 bases left in between. This CDR3 comprises 17 residues. The CDR3 region is CASSLYGAGLAKNIQYF. The CDR3 bases are TGTGCCAGCAGCTTATATGGTGCAGGACTAGCCAAAAACATTCAGTACTTC.

This clonotype has more than one count but fewer than ten. V usage is TRBV11-2 and J usage is TRBJ1-3; D unclear. Germline V lookup: CDR1 SGHAT, CDR2 FQNNGV. This CDR3 region has 15 residues. V lost 2 bases and J 0 bases, leaving 8 bases between the germline ends. CDR3 sequence reads: CASSLRSSSGNTIYF. The CDR3 DNA is TGTGCCAGCAGCTTACGGTCTAGCTCTGGAAACACCATATATTTT.

This clonotype was detected ten times or more. V usage is TRBV13 and J usage is TRBJ1-2; possible D gene TRBD1, 5 bases. This CDR3 region has 12 residues. Germline CDR1 PRHDT, CDR2 FYEKMQ (reference sequence). The V and J ends lost 3 bases and 8 bases respectively, with 10 bases between them. The CDR3 reads CASSFQGRGYTF. CDR3 in DNA: TGTGCCAGCAGCTTCCAGGGAAGGGGCTACACCTTC.

This clonotype was seen at least ten times. The rearrangement joins TRBV27 to TRBJ2-7, with 7 bases identical to TRBD1. Trimming took 1 base from V and 7 from J; bases not matched to a gene: 7. This CDR3 has 14 amino acids. Germline loops: CDR1 MNHEY, CDR2 SMNVEV (reference sequence). CDR3 in DNA: TGTGCCAGCAGTTTATTAGACAGGGTCTGGGAGCAGTACTTC. The encoded protein is CASSLLDRVWEQYF.

In its sample, this clonotype was seen many times. CDR3 coding DNA: TGTGCCAGCAGCTTAGGCCACGCTTCCTACGAGCAGTACTTC. Translated: CASSLGHASYEQYF. This rearrangement joins TRBV11-2 to TRBJ2-7; unclear D gene. V was trimmed by 1 base and J by 1 base, leaving 8 bases between them. CDR1 is SGHAT, CDR2 FQNNGV, per germline. The CDR3 spans 14 residues.

This clonotype has a count of ten or more. This rearrangement joins TRBV2 to TRBJ2-5; 9 nucleotides agree with TRBD2. V shed 0 bases and J 10 bases; nucleotides not matched to a gene: 12. Germline lookup yields CDR1 SNHLY and CDR2 FYNNEI. This CDR3 spans 16 amino acids. In DNA form, the CDR3 reads TGTGCCAGCAGTGAAGCGCGCGGAGCGGGGGGCTCTGACCAGTACTTC. Protein product: CASSEARGAGGSDQYF.

This clonotype has a handful of counts. V is TRBV6-2 or TRBV6-3 and J is TRBJ1-1; 7 bases agree with TRBD1. Trimming cost V 6 bases and J 7 bases; bases outside gene matches: 17. The length of the CDR3 is 16 residues. Germline CDR1 is MNHEY and CDR2 is SVGEGT. The CDR3 DNA is TGTGCCAGCAGCGATCCGGGGACAGAACTCGATCTTGAAGCTTTCTTT. As protein: CASSDPGTELDLEAFF.

This clonotype was counted ten times or more. This chain connects TRBV12-3 or TRBV12-4 to TRBJ2-7, with 8 bases lining up with TRBD2. This CDR3 is 16 amino acids long. After removal of 3 bases from V and 1 base from J, the junction contained 8 bases not matched to a gene. CDR3 sequence: CASSFYGGANSYEQYF. DNA of the CDR3: TGTGCCAGCAGTTTTTACGGGGGGGCTAATTCCTACGAGCAGTACTTC.

This chain connects TRBV7-2 to TRBJ2-2, with TRBD1 matching 8 bases. The CDR3 is made up of 15 amino acids. Germline trimming cut 5 bases from V and 4 bases from J; bases unmatched to any gene: 6. Germline CDR1 and CDR2: SGHTA and FQGNSA. Written as DNA, the CDR3 is TGTGCCAGCAGCGCTAACAGGGGGAGCACCGGGGAGCTGTTTTTT. Translated: CASSANRGSTGELFF.

This clonotype has at least ten counts. Here the CDR3 DNA reads TGTGCCAGCAGTGATGGCAGTGACAGGGGACTACTGTACTACGAGCAGTACTTC. Encoded protein: CASSDGSDRGLLYYEQYF. This chain joins TRBV6-1 and TRBJ2-7; D is perhaps TRBD1 (8 bases). V was pared by 3 bases and J by 3 bases, with 24 bases between. Germline CDR1 MNHNS, CDR2 SASEGT. This CDR3 is built from 18 residues.

Details on this clonotype: Given a much more abundant clone one base away, this may be a read error. The chain has TRBV15 and TRBJ2-7; 8 bases map to TRBD1. V gave up 6 bases and J gave up 1 base; unmatched junction bases: 5. Germline-derived CDR1 and CDR2 are LNHNV and YYDKDF (reference sequence). CDR3 size: 14 residues. In DNA form, the CDR3 reads TGTGCCACCAGGTCCGACAGGGGATCCTACGAGCAGTACTTC. It codes for CATRSDRGSYEQYF.

This clonotype was detected many times. The chain is built from TRBV13 and TRBJ1-2, with D perhaps TRBD1 (6 bases). This CDR3 is 15 amino acids long. V dropped 3 bases and J dropped 8 bases, with 19 bases sitting between them. Germline-derived CDR1 and CDR2 are PRHDT and FYEKMQ (reference sequence). The CDR3 DNA reads TGTGCCAGCAGCTTCATCCAGGGGTTTAGGAAGGGCTACACCTTC. Translation gives CASSFIQGFRKGYTF.

This clonotype was seen repeatedly, ten times or more. DNA for the CDR3: TGCGCCAGCAGCTTGGGAGAGGGAAACACCATATATTTT. Protein sequence: CASSLGEGNTIYF. The chain joins TRBV5-1 to TRBJ1-3; D unclear. This CDR3 contains 13 residues. V was shortened by 0 bases and J by 4 bases, with 5 bases between the two germline ends. The germline V gene has CDR1 SGHRS and CDR2 YFSETQ.

Ten or more counts support this clonotype. The CDR3 sequence: CASTKTASSGNTIYF. CDR3 DNA: TGTGCCAGCACTAAGACGGCGAGCTCTGGAAACACCATATATTTT. This chain links TRBV6-5 with TRBJ1-3; no clear D gene. Germline CDR1 and CDR2: MNHEY and SVGAGI. V lost 7 bases, J lost 0 bases, and 13 bases lay in between. The CDR3 covers 15 residues.

This clonotype has a count of ten or more. The genes are TRBV7-9 and TRBJ2-3; D is uncertain. The CDR3 spans 13 residues. Per germline, CDR1 SEHNR and CDR2 FQNEAQ (reference sequence). Between the trimmed V and J ends, which lost 3 bases and 1 base, there was a span of 5 bases. The DNA for the CDR3 is TGTGCCAGCAGCTTCACAGGCACAGATACGCAGTATTTT. Translated, it gives CASSFTGTDTQYF.

This clonotype was counted at least ten times. This chain joins TRBV6-5 and TRBJ1-2; D gene ambiguous. Deletions cut 0 bases from V and 7 bases from J, with 12 bases between. The CDR3 is made up of 14 amino acids. Germline V gene data show CDR1 as MNHEY and CDR2 as SVGAGI. DNA for the CDR3: TGTGCCAGCAGTTACTCTCGGGGTCGTGGTGGCTACACCTTC. Residues: CASSYSRGRGGYTF.

This clonotype was observed at least ten times. The rearrangement links TRBV18 to TRBJ2-5; D not resolved. CDR3 length: 13 amino acids. Germline-derived CDR1 and CDR2 are KGHSH and LQKENI. V was cut by 6 bases and J by 0 bases, with 8 bases left in between. Here the CDR3 DNA reads TGTGCCAGCTCGGGGATGTACCAAGAGACCCAGTACTTC. This translates into CASSGMYQETQYF.

In regard to this clonotype: One end of the junction does not line up with germline, which may come from a read error. The V gene is TRBV3-1, the J gene TRBJ1-1; D gene ambiguous. Germline CDR1 reads LGHDT; CDR2 reads YNNKEL (reference sequence). CDR3 length equals 13 residues. CDR3 residues: CASSRLWNTEAFF. As DNA, the CDR3 is TGTGCCAGCAGCCGCCTTTGGAACACCGAAGCTTTCTTT.

J is TRBJ2-5 and V is TRBV18; D unresolved. The CDR3 sequence is 13 residues long. Looked up from germline, CDR1 is KGHSH and CDR2 is LQKENI. V was clipped by 7 bases and J by 2 bases, with 11 bases between them. The CDR3 region has the DNA TGTGCCAGCTTCAGGACGATTCAAGAGACCCAGTACTTC. It encodes CASFRTIQETQYF.

This clonotype has at least ten counts. The V gene is TRBV5-1, the J gene TRBJ2-5; no clear D gene. This CDR3 is built from 13 residues. The V gene lost 1 base and the J gene lost 5 bases, with 9 bases spanning the gap. CDR1 and CDR2 (germline): SGHRS, YFSETQ. DNA for the CDR3: TGCGCCAGCAGCTTGCAGGTCCAGGAGACCCAGTACTTC. Residues: CASSLQVQETQYF.